This TCR beta chain was observed in a study of beta chain features in type 1 diabetes. General study findings and limits: When Type 1 diabetes patients were examined, their TCRB CDR3s proved moderately but significantly shorter in all four CD4+ subsets.

Every bit of the isolated RNA underwent reverse transcription, so sequencing read expressed TCRB transcripts. Sequenced by immunoSEQ multiplex PCR; TCRdb stores in-frame clones only, minus some. The repertoire holds hundreds of thousands of clones, with more than 13% as singletons. The CDR3 has 17 amino acids. Looked up from germline, CDR1 is GTSNPN and CDR2 is SVGIG (reference sequence). With 2 bases clipped from V and 1 base from J, the junction kept 9 bases outside the gene matches. This clone was counted a few times. What it binds is not known. This receptor was identified in a man aged 18 to 29 with type 1 diabetes. The sample consisted of naive CD4+ T cells from blood. The chain has TRBV30 and TRBJ1-5; 9 bases fit TRBD1. The CDR3 region is CAWSISRTGESNQPQHF. In nucleotides, the CDR3 is TGTGCCTGGAGTATTTCTAGGACAGGGGAAAGCAATCAGCCCCAGCATTTT.